This T cell receptor (beta chain) was sequenced for a study of cytomegalovirus exposure and HLA in healthy donors. General study findings and limits: What was likely a sequencing artifact was a cluster of highly shared sequence variants.

PCR involved 60 Vbeta and 13 Jbeta primers. Profiled with immunoSEQ multiplex PCR; TCRdb holds only in-frame clones, not every one. The sample includes 98,000 or so clones, under 85% of them seen just once. V lost 2 bases and J lost 6, with 18 bases in between. This CDR3 is built from 16 residues. Germline CDR1 is MGHRA and CDR2 is YSYEKL. This clone was found once. Its specificity is not known. The chain joins TRBV4-1 to TRBJ2-3; TRBD2 might be the D (5 bases). Sequenced material: PBMCs. This receptor was taken from a man between 40 and 49 years old in good health and CMV-seronegative. The CDR3 nucleotides read TGCGCCAGCAGCCAAAGGGCGGCGGGTACGTTGGATACGCAGTATTTT. Its protein is CASSQRAAGTLDTQYF.